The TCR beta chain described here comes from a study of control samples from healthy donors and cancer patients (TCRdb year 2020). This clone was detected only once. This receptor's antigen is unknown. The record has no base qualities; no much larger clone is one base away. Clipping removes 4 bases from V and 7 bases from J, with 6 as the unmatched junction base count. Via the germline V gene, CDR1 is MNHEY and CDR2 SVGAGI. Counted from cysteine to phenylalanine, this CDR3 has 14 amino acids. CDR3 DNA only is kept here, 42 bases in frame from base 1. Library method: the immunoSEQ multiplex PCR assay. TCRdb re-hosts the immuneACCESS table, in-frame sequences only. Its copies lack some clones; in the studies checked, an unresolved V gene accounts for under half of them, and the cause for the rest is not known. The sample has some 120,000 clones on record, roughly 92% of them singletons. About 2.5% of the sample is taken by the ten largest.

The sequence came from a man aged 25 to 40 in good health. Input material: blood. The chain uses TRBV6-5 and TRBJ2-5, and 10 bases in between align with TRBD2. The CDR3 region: CASSSSGGALTQYF. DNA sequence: TGTGCCAGCAGTTCGAGCGGGGGGGCGTTGACCCAGTACTTC.